This record covers a single T cell receptor (beta chain). Its antigen is undetermined. The data were taken from a study of T-cell memory formation after mild COVID-19. Study conclusions and caveats: Contracting clones, day 15 to 85, had balanced CD4/CD8, and later expanders favored CD4+. The finding that pre-infection memory included some responding clones suggested that cross-reactive memory joined.

Barcoded TCR alpha and TCR beta cDNA libraries with UMIs came from 5'RACE using constant-segment primers. Each CDR3 protein gets one entry after TCRdb re-called the 5' RACE reads with MiXCR. The repertoire consists of 470,000 or so distinct CDR3 sequences, with 18% occurring once and the leading ten covering roughly a fifth. This CDR3 is 15 amino acids long. Trimming cost V 3 bases and J 13 bases, with 20 bases left between them. In germline, CDR1 is SGDLS, CDR2 YYNGEE. The rearrangement uses TRBV9 and TRBJ1-6, with D possibly matching TRBD1 (5 bases). Source material: PBMCs or a T cell subset sorted from them (not recorded which). This clonotype was sampled from a man in his late teens or twenties who had mild COVID-19 (a few samples of this study predate the infection). Cell type and time point are not known. This CDR3 is CASSGSGTEVSPLHF. CDR3 nucleotides: TGTGCCAGCAGCGGATCCGGGACGGAGGTATCCCCCCTCCACTTT.